Presented here are 2 T cell receptor beta chains from one specimen sequenced in a study of Ad26.COV2.S vaccination and SARS-CoV-2 variants. TCRdb's copy holds only in-frame clones and misses some; the assay was immunoSEQ multiplex PCR. The sample holds 350,000 to 500,000 clones; 90% are singletons and the top ten take approximately 4.5%. The treatment denotes: 15 to 20 received Ad26.COV2.S at low or high dose, single or two shots; 5 received placebo; per-sample allocation not given. Sampling was done on day 63 after the first vaccine or placebo injection. The source was peripheral blood, collected in a trial of Ad26.COV2.S vaccine versus placebo. The source of these receptors is a person between 18 and 59 years old who received the Ad26.COV2.S COVID-19 vaccine or a placebo.

This chain uses TRBV28 with TRBJ2-2; D not certain. V dropped 5 bases and J dropped 6 bases, with 10 bases sitting between them. This CDR3 has 13 residues. Per the germline V gene, CDR1 is MDHEN and CDR2 is SYDVKM. CDR3 in amino acids: CASSPPPPGELFF. CDR3 nucleotides: TGTGCCAGCAGTCCCCCCCCGCCCGGGGAGCTGTTTTTT.

The chain joins TRBV6-5 to TRBJ2-7, with unresolved D. CDR3 length: 13 residues. In germline, CDR1 is MNHEY, CDR2 SVGAGI. Trimming cost V 6 bases and J 0 bases, with 9 bases left between them. The CDR3 is CASRRSSSYEQYF. The CDR3 DNA sequence: TGTGCCAGCAGGCGTTCTAGCTCCTACGAGCAGTACTTC.